The 27 T cell receptor beta chains reported below all come from one sample, sequenced in a study of cytomegalovirus exposure and HLA in healthy donors. The PCR used 60 Vbeta and 13 Jbeta primers. Repertoires were generated with immunoSEQ multiplex PCR, while TCRdb's copy carries only in-frame clones and drops some. The repertoire holds over 100,000 clones, with 69% as singletons. Sequencing was performed on PBMCs. The receptor source for this set is a woman in her 70s in good health and CMV-seropositive.

This clone has more than one count but fewer than ten. The rearrangement uses TRBV29-1 and TRBJ1-2; 9 bases are shared with TRBD1. CDR1 is SQVTM and CDR2 is ANQGSEA in the germline V gene. With V trimmed by 3 bases and J by 8 bases, 7 bases remained unmatched. The CDR3 consists of 13 residues. As DNA, the CDR3 is TGCAGCGTTGATGGGACAGGGAGCGGGGGCTACACCTTC. Encoded protein: CSVDGTGSGGYTF.

This chain links TRBV10-3 with TRBJ1-3; D not certain. Deletions cut 0 bases from V and 0 bases from J, with 9 bases between. Germline values: CDR1 ENHRY, CDR2 SYGVKD. The CDR3 is 16 amino acids. The CDR3 loop reads CAISESQVNSGNTIYF. CDR3 nucleotides: TGTGCCATCAGTGAGTCGCAGGTCAACTCTGGAAACACCATATATTTT.

About this clone: Because it lacks the conserved phenylalanine or tryptophan at the end, this CDR3 is likely a read error. The limits of the CDR3 on the DNA are not certain, so only TCRdb's listed CDR3 is given. V gene TRBV20-1 combines with J gene TRBJ1-2. Germline-derived CDR1 and CDR2 are DFQATT and SNEGSKA (reference sequence). The CDR3 is 10 amino acids long, termini counted. The CDR3: CSASSVWGLL.

The rearrangement uses TRBV2 and TRBJ1-5, with D perhaps TRBD1 (6 bases). V lost 8 bases and J 4 bases, leaving 9 bases between the germline ends. CDR1 and CDR2 from the germline V gene are SNHLY and FYNNEI. The CDR3 has 12 amino acids. The CDR3 sequence is CASRQDNQPQHF. Written as DNA, the CDR3 is TGTGCCAGCCGACAGGATAATCAGCCCCAGCATTTT.

The chain employs TRBV7-2 and TRBJ1-5; 9 nucleotides match TRBD1. The germline V gene has CDR1 SGHTA and CDR2 FQGNSA. The trim removed 0 bases at V and 1 base at J, leaving 4 bases unmatched. CDR3 length: 17 amino acids. The CDR3 DNA follows: TGTGCCAGCAGCTTAGCGGGGACAGGGATGAGCAATCAGCCCCAGCATTTT. Its translation: CASSLAGTGMSNQPQHF.

This rearrangement joins TRBV30 to TRBJ1-1, with a tentative D call TRBD1 (5 bases). Per the germline V gene, CDR1 is GTSNPN and CDR2 is SVGIG (reference sequence). The CDR3 length is 16 residues. The V end was cut by 1 base, the J end by 4 bases, with 19 bases between. CDR3: CAWSALGGNVGTEAFF. The DNA of the CDR3 is TGTGCCTGGAGTGCCCTGGGGGGGAATGTGGGCACTGAAGCTTTCTTT.

This sequence joins TRBV5-1 and TRBJ2-5, with D possibly matching TRBD1 (6 bases). The CDR3 has 13 residues. The germline gives CDR1 SGHRS, CDR2 YFSETQ. V was shortened by 3 bases and J by 1 base, with 7 bases between the two germline ends. CDR3 sequence (DNA): TGCGCCAGCAGCTCACAGGGCCAAGAGACCCAGTACTTC. It is translated as CASSSQGQETQYF.

The chain joins TRBV5-1 to TRBJ1-1; D gene ambiguous. The length of the CDR3 is 15 residues. Germline CDR1 and CDR2: SGHRS and YFSETQ. Trimming cost V 2 bases and J 6 bases, with 17 bases left between them. The CDR3 region is CASSFRASQDPEAFF. The CDR3 DNA is TGCGCCAGCAGCTTCCGCGCGAGCCAGGATCCTGAAGCTTTCTTT.

The rearrangement joins TRBV6-6 to TRBJ2-1; TRBD2 matches at 14 bases. The CDR3 consists of 16 residues. The ends lost 8 bases at V and 3 bases at J; junction bases unmatched: 6. CDR1 MNHNY and CDR2 SVGAGI come from the germline V gene (reference sequence). The CDR3 DNA reads as TGTGCCAGCTACCCCGGGACTAGCGGGGGCTACAATGAGCAGTTCTTC. Translation: CASYPGTSGGYNEQFF.

This clone was found a few times. This chain connects TRBV5-6 to TRBJ1-2; D is uncertain. Germline V gene sequence: CDR1 SGHDT, CDR2 YYEEEE. The CDR3 extends over 13 amino acids. Between the trimmed V and J ends, which lost 0 bases and 4 bases, there was a span of 7 bases. Here the CDR3 DNA reads TGTGCCAGCAGCTTGGGTTCCCTCTATGGCTACACCTTC. Amino acid sequence: CASSLGSLYGYTF.

This clone has just a few counts. The chain joins TRBV5-4 to TRBJ1-1, with a tentative D call TRBD1 (6 bases). CDR3 length equals 14 residues. The germline V gene encodes CDR1 SGHNT and CDR2 YYREEE (reference sequence). V was cut by 2 bases and J by 2 bases, with 10 bases left in between. The CDR3 DNA reads as TGTGCCAGCAGCTTTGGACAGAGTAACACTGAAGCTTTCTTT. Translation gives CASSFGQSNTEAFF. The full variable domain, completed using reference TRBV5-4 and TRBJ1-1, is ETGVTQSPTHLIKTRGQQVTLRCSSQSGHNTVSWYQQALGQGPQFIFQYYREEENGRGNFPPRFSGLQFPNYSSELNVNALELDDSALYLCASSFGQSNTEAFFGQGTRLTVV.

The rearrangement uses TRBV7-3 and TRBJ1-1, with no clear D. V lost 3 bases and J lost 8, with 13 bases in between. Germline V gene data show CDR1 as SGHTA and CDR2 as FQGTGA. The CDR3 totals 13 residues. The CDR3 is CASSLSGTSEAFF. The CDR3 DNA sequence: TGTGCCAGCAGCTTGTCGGGAACTTCAGAAGCTTTCTTT.

This rearrangement joins TRBV30 to TRBJ1-2; TRBD1 is a possible D gene (6 bases). V lost 0 bases and J lost 8, with 10 bases in between. The CDR3 totals 12 residues. The germline gives CDR1 GTSNPN, CDR2 SVGIG (reference sequence). The CDR3 DNA sequence: TGTGCCTGGAGTGTACAGGGACCGGGCTACACCTTC. Protein sequence: CAWSVQGPGYTF.

In its sample, this clone was seen a few times. The chain carries TRBV4-3 and TRBJ2-2; TRBD2 aligns across 11 bases. V lost 2 bases, J lost 5 bases, and 10 bases stayed unmatched. This CDR3 region has 18 residues. Germline V lookup: CDR1 LGHNA, CDR2 YSLEER. The CDR3 coding sequence is TGCGCCAGCAGCCAAATCGCCACTAGCGGGGGCTTTACCGGGGAGCTGTTTTTT. As protein: CASSQIATSGGFTGELFF.

The V and J genes are TRBV12-5 and TRBJ1-1, with 11 bases lining up with TRBD1. Germline V gene sequence: CDR1 LGHNT, CDR2 FRNRAP. The junction had 13 bases not matched to a gene; V was cut back by 6 bases and J by 4 bases. This CDR3 spans 17 amino acids. The CDR3 region is CASGVGQGARVSTEAFF. CDR3 bases: TGTGCTAGTGGCGTTGGACAGGGGGCGCGAGTTTCCACTGAAGCTTTCTTT. The variable domain in full, with the rest retrieved from reference TRBV12-5 and TRBJ1-1, is DARVTQTPRHKVTEMGQEVTMRCQPILGHNTVFWYRQTMMQGLELLAYFRNRAPLDDSGMPKDRFSAEMPDATLATLKIQPSEPRDSAVYFCASGVGQGARVSTEAFFGQGTRLTVV.

This sequence joins TRBV2 and TRBJ2-5; 12 nucleotides align to TRBD2. The CDR3 sequence is 15 residues long. Looked up from germline, CDR1 is SNHLY and CDR2 is FYNNEI. The V gene end was trimmed by 6 bases and the J gene end by 8 bases; junction bases not matched to a gene: 10. The CDR3 protein is CASRPRLAGAPTQYF. The CDR3 nucleotides read TGTGCCAGCAGACCCCGACTAGCGGGGGCCCCTACCCAGTACTTC.

This chain uses TRBV6-5 with TRBJ1-2; D not resolved. The CDR3 consists of 15 residues. Trimming stripped 0 bases from V and 5 bases from J, with 13 bases between. In germline, CDR1 is MNHEY, CDR2 SVGAGI. The CDR3 DNA follows: TGTGCCAGCAGTTACTCGAGGGCGGGAAGTTATGGCTACACCTTC. It translates to CASSYSRAGSYGYTF.

This clone has only a few counts. CDR3: CASRAAGGEQYF. The CDR3 DNA reads TGTGCCAGTAGAGCCGCGGGGGGCGAGCAGTACTTC. J is TRBJ2-7 and V is TRBV19; TRBD2 aligns across 8 bases. With 6 bases clipped from V and 6 bases from J, the junction kept 4 bases outside the gene matches. Germline-derived CDR1 and CDR2 are LNHDA and SQIVND (reference sequence). The CDR3 runs 12 residues.

This clone was seen once. The chain joins TRBV7-9 to TRBJ1-1, with D perhaps matching TRBD1 (6 bases). This CDR3 is 14 amino acids long. Germline CDR1 reads SEHNR; CDR2 reads FQNEAQ (reference sequence). Trimming stripped 2 bases from V and 4 bases from J, with 11 bases between. CDR3 nucleotide sequence: TGTGCCAGCAGCTTAAACCCAGGGGCCACTGAAGCTTTCTTT. Translating gives CASSLNPGATEAFF.

This clone was detected once. The chain combines TRBV7-2 with TRBJ2-7, with a weak D call TRBD2 (6 bases). The CDR3 covers 14 residues. Per the germline V gene, CDR1 is SGHTA and CDR2 is FQGNSA. V lost 1 base to trimming and J lost 6 bases, with 13 bases between them. DNA of the CDR3: TGTGCCAGCAGCTTAGGGCAGCGGGCAAGCGAGCAGTACTTC. This translates into CASSLGQRASEQYF.

The chain links TRBV30 to TRBJ1-1; a weak D match, TRBD1 (5 bases). Germline V CDR1 and CDR2: GTSNPN, SVGIG (reference sequence). The V and J ends lost 5 bases and 4 bases respectively, with 14 bases between them. The CDR3 spans 13 residues. CDR3 coding DNA: TGTGCCTGGGTATCCAGGGTGGGCACTGAAGCTTTCTTT. Translated: CAWVSRVGTEAFF.

The chain links TRBV18 to TRBJ1-1, with D unclear. CDR3 length equals 11 residues. Germline V gives CDR1 KGHSH, CDR2 LQKENI. Between the trimmed V and J ends, which lost 6 bases and 1 base, there was a span of 3 bases. This CDR3 is CASSSNTEAFF. CDR3 bases: TGTGCCAGCTCCTCGAACACTGAAGCTTTCTTT.

The chain uses TRBV27 and TRBJ2-4, with TRBD1 as a possible D gene (5 bases). Per the germline V gene, CDR1 is MNHEY and CDR2 is SMNVEV (reference sequence). Trimming cost V 5 bases and J 0 bases, with 17 bases left between them. The CDR3 has 17 amino acids. CDR3 sequence: CASSLRQTTLAKNIQYF. The CDR3 coding sequence is TGTGCCAGCAGTCTACGACAGACCACTCTAGCCAAAAACATTCAGTACTTC.

This clone was detected once. This CDR3 is CASSVQETQYF. CDR3 bases: TGCGCCAGCAGCGTACAAGAGACCCAGTACTTC. The rearrangement uses TRBV5-1 and TRBJ2-5; no clear D. The V gene lost 4 bases and the J gene lost 2 bases, with 3 bases spanning the gap. The CDR3 covers 11 residues. The germline CDR1 and CDR2 sequences are SGHRS and YFSETQ.

The chain joins TRBV5-1 to TRBJ2-5, with TRBD1 matching over 9 bases. The germline CDR1 and CDR2 sequences are SGHRS and YFSETQ. This CDR3 is 15 amino acids long. The trim removed 3 bases at V and 3 bases at J, leaving 6 bases unmatched. In DNA, the CDR3 is TGCGCCAGCAGCTCGGCCGGGACAGGGAAAGAGACCCAGTACTTC. It translates to CASSSAGTGKETQYF.

This clone has just one count. J is TRBJ2-7 and V is TRBV19, with D perhaps matching TRBD1 (6 bases). This CDR3 contains 13 residues. V shed 1 base and J shed 2 bases, with 6 bases lying between them. Germline-derived CDR1 and CDR2 are LNHDA and SQIVND (reference sequence). The CDR3 DNA reads as TGTGCCAGTAGTATAGGGACAGCCTACGAGCAGTACTTC. It yields the protein CASSIGTAYEQYF.

This sequence joins TRBV5-6 and TRBJ2-7, with TRBD1 matching 9 bases. With 4 bases clipped from V and 2 bases from J, the junction kept 4 bases outside the gene matches. This CDR3 spans 14 amino acids. The germline V gene encodes CDR1 SGHDT and CDR2 YYEEEE. CDR3 residues: CASSIGTGTYEQYF. The CDR3 coding sequence is TGTGCCAGCAGCATAGGGACAGGGACCTACGAGCAGTACTTC.